One and the same sample provided the 13 T cell receptor beta chains below, sequenced in a study of T cells in Graves' hyperthyroidism and ophthalmopathy. RNA transcripts served as the template for amplifying TCR beta CDR3 regions. The study used the HTBI primer set for a first-round RT-PCR of the TCR CDR3. TCRdb recomputed calls from the multiplex PCR reads with MiXCR, one row per CDR3 protein. The sample yields about 610,000 distinct CDR3 sequences, just over 45% seen once. The source material was peripheral blood or thyroid tissue (not recorded which). The receptors shown here come from a woman in her late teens or twenties with Graves' hyperthyroidism.

The V and J genes are TRBV6-1 and TRBJ2-2, with D possibly being TRBD2 (6 bases). The CDR3 loop spans 14 amino acids. V was shortened by 8 bases and J by 1 base, with 11 bases between the two germline ends. Germline V gene data show CDR1 as MNHNS and CDR2 as SASEGT. CDR3 sequence reads: CASALGGNTGELFF. For the CDR3, the DNA is TGTGCCAGCGCGTTGGGGGGGAACACCGGGGAGCTGTTTTTT.

This clonotype showed up many times. CDR3 region: CASALFEGGSGTEAFF. The CDR3 DNA is TGTGCTAGTGCCCTGTTTGAGGGGGGCTCGGGCACTGAAGCTTTCTTT. The chain carries TRBV12-5 and TRBJ1-1; D might be TRBD1 (6 bases). This CDR3 comprises 16 residues. V lost 7 bases to trimming and J lost 4 bases, with 22 bases between them. In germline, CDR1 is LGHNT, CDR2 FRNRAP.

Many counts were recorded for this clonotype. The J gene is TRBJ1-2, the V gene TRBV11-2, with a possible D match to TRBD1 (6 bases). CDR3 length equals 15 residues. Per the germline V gene, CDR1 is SGHAT and CDR2 is FQNNGV. V lost 1 base, J lost 7 bases, and 16 bases lay in between. The DNA for the CDR3 is TGTGCCAGCAGCTTAGCTCCCAGGGGATGGGGTGGCTACACCTTC. As protein: CASSLAPRGWGGYTF.

This clonotype was seen ten or more times. The chain uses TRBV7-3 and TRBJ2-7, with D tentatively TRBD2 (6 bases). Trimming cost V 2 bases and J 2 bases, with 10 bases left between them. The germline V gene has CDR1 SGHTA and CDR2 FQGTGA. This CDR3 region has 14 residues. The CDR3 nucleotides read TGTGCCAGCAGCTTAGGCGGGACCCCCTACGAGCAGTACTTC. This gives the protein CASSLGGTPYEQYF.

The chain recombines TRBV10-3 with TRBJ2-5; TRBD1 aligns across 7 bases. Germline V lookup: CDR1 ENHRY, CDR2 SYGVKD. V shed 3 bases and J 10 bases; nucleotides not matched to a gene: 5. The CDR3 contains 12 residues. The CDR3 bases are TGTGCCATCAGTGACGAGGGGGCGGTCCAGTACTTC. Translation: CAISDEGAVQYF.

This clonotype occurred many times. This chain uses TRBV5-4 with TRBJ2-5; the D gene is possibly TRBD2 (5 bases). Trimming shortened V by 4 bases and J by 3 bases, and 16 bases separated the two germline ends. This CDR3 spans 15 amino acids. CDR1 SGHNT and CDR2 YYREEE come from the germline V gene (reference sequence). The CDR3 sequence: CASSVTRGPEETQYF. The CDR3 DNA reads as TGTGCCAGCAGCGTAACCCGCGGGCCAGAAGAGACCCAGTACTTC.

This sequence joins TRBV4-3 and TRBJ1-1; 11 bases are shared with TRBD1. J was trimmed by 6 bases and V by 3 bases; bases with no gene match: 3. The germline CDR1 and CDR2 sequences are LGHNA and YSLEER. The CDR3 totals 14 residues. The CDR3: CASSHGDRGAEAFF. CDR3 sequence (DNA): TGCGCCAGCAGCCATGGGGACAGGGGGGCTGAAGCTTTCTTT.

This clonotype was recorded once. The gene calls are TRBV20-1 and TRBJ2-5; 8 nucleotides agree with TRBD2. CDR1 is DFQATT and CDR2 is SNEGSKA in the germline V gene (reference sequence). J was trimmed by 0 bases and V by 6 bases; bases with no gene match: 6. This CDR3 has 14 amino acids. CDR3 DNA: TGCAGTGCATTAGCGGGATCGTACCAAGAGACCCAGTACTTC. Its translation is CSALAGSYQETQYF.

Worth noting for this clonotype: One base away lies a much larger clone, so this may be a sequencing read error. J is TRBJ2-1 and V is TRBV7-3; 7 bases agree with TRBD1. Germline lookup yields CDR1 SGHTA and CDR2 FQGTGA. The V gene end was trimmed by 3 bases and the J gene end by 9 bases; junction bases not matched to a gene: 8. There are 14 residues in the CDR3. CDR3 bases: TGTGCCAGCAGCTTGGGACAGTCCCACAGTGAGCAGTTCTTC. Translating gives CASSLGQSHSEQFF.

This clonotype has a handful of counts. This chain joins TRBV12-3 or TRBV12-4 and TRBJ1-1; D possibly corresponds to TRBD1 (5 bases). V was cut by 3 bases and J by 0 bases, with 26 bases left in between. This CDR3 comprises 20 residues. CDR3 loop: CASSFHQKAGFSPVNTEAFF. The CDR3 DNA follows: TGTGCCAGCAGTTTTCACCAAAAGGCAGGGTTTAGTCCAGTGAACACTGAAGCTTTCTTT.

This clonotype was seen repeatedly, ten times or more. In DNA, the CDR3 is TGCGCCAGCGCGGCTAGCGGGAGAGAGACCCAGTACTTC. Protein sequence: CASAASGRETQYF. The chain uses TRBV5-1 and TRBJ2-5; 10 bases map to TRBD2. The germline gives CDR1 SGHRS, CDR2 YFSETQ. The CDR3 runs 13 residues. With 7 bases clipped from V and 4 bases from J, the junction kept 4 bases outside the gene matches.

This clonotype was seen ten or more times. V and J are TRBV7-6 and TRBJ2-7; D is uncertain. This CDR3 has 13 residues. Trimming stripped 6 bases from V and 0 bases from J, with 9 bases between. From germline, CDR1 is SGHVS and CDR2 FNYEAQ. The CDR3 reads CASSSLVSYEQYF. The CDR3 coding sequence is TGTGCCAGCAGTTCGCTAGTCTCCTACGAGCAGTACTTC.

The sample holds many counts of this clonotype. V is TRBV7-2 and J is TRBJ1-1; D gene uncertain. Trimming removed 5 bases at V and 3 bases at J, with 13 bases between. The CDR3 is made up of 14 amino acids. Germline CDR1 and CDR2: SGHTA and FQGNSA. CDR3 in DNA: TGTGCCAGCAGCATTTACGGATCGCACACTGAAGCTTTCTTT. Translation gives CASSIYGSHTEAFF. The variable domain in full, completed from reference TRBV7-2 and TRBJ1-1, reads GAGVSQSPSNKVTEKGKDVELRCDPISGHTALYWYRQSLGQGLEFLIYFQGNSAPDKSGLPSDRFSAERTGGSVSTLTIQRTQQEDSAVYLCASSIYGSHTEAFFGQGTRLTVV.